This T cell receptor beta chain was sequenced in a study of blood T cell repertoires in COVID-19. The V and J ends lost 5 bases and 3 bases, in that order; junction bases with no gene match: 7. The length of the CDR3 is 15 residues. Per germline, CDR1 SGHAT and CDR2 FQDESV (reference sequence). Recruits, aged about 18 to 100 years, lived in 24 US areas. In assigning cohorts, the study relied on participant-reported clinical history. Recovered status in Cohort 3 required two negative PCRs, clearance, or symptom resolution. The table came from immunoSEQ multiplex PCR; TCRdb's copy has only in-frame clones and leaves some out. Counted here are 500,000 or so clones, roughly 87% occurring once; the ten biggest clones make up 0.7%.

The sample taken for sequencing was PBMCs or T cells enriched from blood (not recorded which). The clonotype was recovered from a woman between 18 and 29 years old who had recovered from COVID-19. The chain combines TRBV11-1 with TRBJ2-7; TRBD1 agrees at 10 bases. In nucleotides, the CDR3 is TGTGCCAGCAGCCCCGACAGGGGGCCGGTCTACGAGCAGTACTTC. Its translation: CASSPDRGPVYEQYF.